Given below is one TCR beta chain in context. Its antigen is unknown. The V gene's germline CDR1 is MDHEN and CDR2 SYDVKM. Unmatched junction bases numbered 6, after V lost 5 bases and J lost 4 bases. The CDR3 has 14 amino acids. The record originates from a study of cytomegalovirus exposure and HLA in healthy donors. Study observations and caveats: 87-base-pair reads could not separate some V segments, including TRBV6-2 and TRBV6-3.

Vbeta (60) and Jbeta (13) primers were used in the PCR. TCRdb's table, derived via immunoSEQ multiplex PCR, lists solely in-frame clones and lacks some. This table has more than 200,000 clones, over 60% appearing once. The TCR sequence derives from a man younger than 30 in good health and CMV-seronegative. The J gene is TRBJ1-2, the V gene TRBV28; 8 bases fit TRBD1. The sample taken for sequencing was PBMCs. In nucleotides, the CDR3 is TGTGCCAGCAGTCCAGACAGGGGCTCCTATGGCTACACCTTC. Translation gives CASSPDRGSYGYTF.